This is a list of T cell receptor beta chains from one sample in a study of PD-1 blockade in mismatch repair-deficient tumors. The table came from immunoSEQ multiplex PCR; TCRdb's copy has only in-frame clones and leaves some out. The sample has around 30,000 clones; 75% to 90% are singletons. The sequencing used PBMCs, collected around 6 weeks after starting pembrolizumab. These receptors were taken from an adult with mismatch repair-deficient cancer. The CDR3 runs from the conserved cysteine through the conserved F or W. D genes are given only for firm matches. A row's size may be missing; if present it is once, few, many or a size class.

J gene: TRBJ2-1
clone size: .
D gene: TRBD1
V gene: TRBV28
CDR3 protein: CASSLTGGPGNEQFF
CDR3 DNA: TGTGCCAGCAGCTTGACAGGGGGCCCGGGCAATGAGCAGTTCTTC

J gene: TRBJ2-2
clone size: .
D gene: TRBD2
V gene: TRBV5-1
CDR3 protein: CASSLASGVSGELFF
CDR3 DNA: TGCGCCAGCAGCTTGGCTAGCGGGGTCTCCGGGGAGCTGTTTTTT

J gene: TRBJ1-2
clone size: .
D gene: .
V gene: TRBV5-1
CDR3 protein: CASSLDEGRDGYTF
CDR3 DNA: TGCGCCAGCAGCTTGGATGAGGGAAGGGATGGCTACACCTTC

J gene: TRBJ1-6
clone size: .
D gene: TRBD1
V gene: TRBV5-1
CDR3 protein: CASSLAAGGTNSPLHF
CDR3 DNA: TGCGCCAGCAGCTTGGCCGCAGGGGGGACAAATTCACCCCTCCACTTT

J gene: TRBJ2-7
clone size: .
D gene: TRBD1
V gene: TRBV11-1
CDR3 protein: CASSLDRGPTYEQYF
CDR3 DNA: TGTGCCAGCAGCTTAGATAGGGGGCCCACCTACGAGCAGTACTTC

J gene: TRBJ2-1
clone size: .
D gene: TRBD2
V gene: TRBV11-1
CDR3 protein: CASSSRWTSGNNNEQFF
CDR3 DNA: TGTGCCAGCAGCTCCCGCTGGACTAGCGGAAATAACAATGAGCAGTTCTTC

J gene: TRBJ1-2
clone size: .
D gene: TRBD1
V gene: TRBV11-2
CDR3 protein: CASRLTGGYGYTF
CDR3 DNA: TGTGCCAGCAGACTAACAGGGGGCTACGGCTACACCTTC

J gene: TRBJ2-2
clone size: .
D gene: TRBD2
V gene: TRBV27
CDR3 protein: CASSPWGLGLNTGELFF
CDR3 DNA: TGTGCCAGCAGTCCCTGGGGACTAGGACTTAACACCGGGGAGCTGTTTTTT

J gene: TRBJ1-5
clone size: .
D gene: TRBD1
V gene: TRBV18
CDR3 protein: CASSALQGGNNQPQHF
CDR3 DNA: TGTGCCAGCTCAGCACTCCAGGGGGGAAACAATCAGCCCCAGCATTTT

J gene: TRBJ2-1
clone size: .
D gene: TRBD2
V gene: TRBV28
CDR3 protein: CASSLWASGRIHEQFF
CDR3 DNA: TGTGCCAGCAGTTTATGGGCTAGCGGGAGAATCCATGAGCAGTTCTTC

J gene: TRBJ2-7
clone size: .
D gene: TRBD2
V gene: TRBV13
CDR3 protein: CASSSGLAWSSYEQYF
CDR3 DNA: TGTGCCAGCAGCTCCGGACTAGCGTGGAGCTCCTACGAGCAGTACTTC

J gene: TRBJ2-2
clone size: once
D gene: TRBD1
V gene: TRBV4-1
CDR3 protein: CASSQEGTGESTGELFF
CDR3 DNA: TGCGCCAGCAGCCAAGAAGGGACAGGGGAATCCACCGGGGAGCTGTTTTTT

J gene: TRBJ2-5
clone size: .
D gene: .
V gene: TRBV11-2
CDR3 protein: CASSRTVQETQYF
CDR3 DNA: TGTGCCAGCAGCCGGACAGTACAAGAGACCCAGTACTTC

J gene: TRBJ1-2
clone size: .
D gene: .
V gene: TRBV2
CDR3 protein: CASSGSGNGYTF
CDR3 DNA: TGTGCCAGCAGTGGATCGGGGAATGGCTACACCTTC

J gene: TRBJ2-3
clone size: .
D gene: TRBD2
V gene: TRBV19
CDR3 protein: CASSTSSGSMADTQYF
CDR3 DNA: TGTGCCAGTAGCACCTCTAGCGGGAGCATGGCAGATACGCAGTATTTT

J gene: TRBJ2-2
clone size: .
D gene: .
V gene: TRBV5-4
CDR3 protein: CASSSEIANTGELFF
CDR3 DNA: TGTGCCAGCAGCTCCGAGATAGCGAACACCGGGGAGCTGTTTTTT

J gene: TRBJ1-4
clone size: .
D gene: .
V gene: TRBV30
CDR3 protein: CGWSRQFLEKLFF
CDR3 DNA: TGTGGCTGGAGCAGGCAGTTTCTAGAAAAACTGTTTTTT

J gene: TRBJ2-7
clone size: .
D gene: .
V gene: TRBV7-3
CDR3 protein: CASSRGSQDEQYF
CDR3 DNA: TGTGCCAGCAGCCGAGGGTCCCAGGACGAGCAGTACTTC

J gene: TRBJ2-1
clone size: .
D gene: TRBD2
V gene: TRBV15
CDR3 protein: CATRRELAGYNEQFF
CDR3 DNA: TGTGCCACCAGGAGGGAACTAGCGGGGTACAATGAGCAGTTCTTC

J gene: TRBJ2-6
clone size: .
D gene: .
V gene: TRBV7-8
CDR3 protein: CASSLGPLATGANVLTF
CDR3 DNA: TGTGCCAGCAGCTTAGGGCCCCTAGCTACGGGGGCCAACGTCCTGACTTTC

J gene: TRBJ2-7
clone size: few
D gene: TRBD2
V gene: TRBV6-1
CDR3 protein: CASSEGLAGFYEQYF
CDR3 DNA: TGTGCCAGCAGTGAAGGTCTAGCGGGGTTTTACGAGCAGTACTTC

J gene: TRBJ2-6
clone size: once
D gene: .
V gene: TRBV28
CDR3 protein: CASSPQGMGFLSGANVLTF
CDR3 DNA: TGTGCCAGCAGCCCACAGGGTATGGGGTTCCTCTCTGGGGCCAACGTCCTGACTTTC

J gene: TRBJ2-2
clone size: .
D gene: TRBD2
V gene: TRBV7-9
CDR3 protein: CASSLGLAGTGELFF
CDR3 DNA: TGTGCCAGCAGCTTAGGACTAGCGGGCACCGGGGAGCTGTTTTTT

J gene: TRBJ2-7
clone size: .
D gene: .
V gene: TRBV27
CDR3 protein: CASSFQTDSYEQYF
CDR3 DNA: TGTGCCAGCAGTTTTCAGACAGACTCCTACGAGCAGTACTTC

J gene: TRBJ2-2
clone size: .
D gene: TRBD2
V gene: TRBV5-1
CDR3 protein: CASSLDASGRPTGELFF
CDR3 DNA: TGCGCCAGCAGCTTGGATGCTAGCGGGAGACCCACCGGGGAGCTGTTTTTT

J gene: TRBJ2-1
clone size: .
D gene: .
V gene: TRBV11-3
CDR3 protein: CASSFSRYNEQFF
CDR3 DNA: TGTGCCAGCAGCTTTTCCCGGTACAATGAGCAGTTCTTC

J gene: TRBJ1-2
clone size: .
D gene: .
V gene: TRBV29-1
CDR3 protein: CSVEQAYGYTF
CDR3 DNA: TGCAGCGTTGAACAGGCTTATGGCTACACCTTC

J gene: TRBJ1-5
clone size: .
D gene: TRBD1
V gene: TRBV6-1
CDR3 protein: CASGPGQGNQPQHF
CDR3 DNA: TGTGCCAGCGGACCGGGACAGGGTAATCAGCCCCAGCATTTT

J gene: TRBJ2-7
clone size: .
D gene: .
V gene: TRBV4-2
CDR3 protein: CASSQDWISSGGSLHEQYF
CDR3 DNA: TGTGCCAGCAGCCAAGATTGGATATCAAGCGGTGGAAGTCTACACGAGCAGTACTTC

J gene: TRBJ1-1
clone size: .
D gene: .
V gene: TRBV29-1
CDR3 protein: CSVERGYTEAFF
CDR3 DNA: TGCAGCGTTGAAAGGGGGTACACTGAAGCTTTCTTT

J gene: TRBJ1-5
clone size: .
D gene: .
V gene: TRBV18
CDR3 protein: CASSLTRESGNQPQHF
CDR3 DNA: TGTGCCAGCTCACTCACTCGGGAGTCGGGCAATCAGCCCCAGCATTTT

J gene: TRBJ2-1
clone size: .
D gene: TRBD2
V gene: TRBV9
CDR3 protein: CASSVMGGRVGEQFF
CDR3 DNA: TGTGCCAGCAGCGTAATGGGCGGGAGGGTTGGTGAGCAGTTCTTC

J gene: TRBJ1-5
clone size: .
D gene: .
V gene: TRBV27
CDR3 protein: CASSPFQQGNSNQPQHF
CDR3 DNA: TGTGCCAGCAGTCCTTTCCAACAGGGAAATAGCAATCAGCCCCAGCATTTT

J gene: TRBJ1-5
clone size: .
D gene: .
V gene: TRBV6-6
CDR3 protein: CACRRYSNQPQHF
CDR3 DNA: TGTGCGTGCAGGCGATATAGCAATCAGCCCCAGCATTTT

J gene: TRBJ2-7
clone size: .
D gene: .
V gene: TRBV6-1
CDR3 protein: CASLFSGSYEQYF
CDR3 DNA: TGTGCCAGCTTATTTAGCGGCTCCTACGAGCAGTACTTC

J gene: TRBJ2-7
clone size: .
D gene: .
V gene: TRBV11-3
CDR3 protein: CASSPRTTPYEQYF
CDR3 DNA: TGTGCCAGCAGCCCCCGGACTACACCCTACGAGCAGTACTTC

J gene: TRBJ1-1
clone size: .
D gene: .
V gene: TRBV5-1
CDR3 protein: CASTRLGGSNTEAFF
CDR3 DNA: TGCGCCAGCACGCGGTTGGGGGGGAGTAACACTGAAGCTTTCTTT

J gene: TRBJ2-1
clone size: .
D gene: .
V gene: TRBV4-2
CDR3 protein: CASSQDGLSYNEQFF
CDR3 DNA: TGTGCCAGCAGCCAAGATGGGCTGAGTTACAATGAGCAGTTCTTC

J gene: TRBJ1-1
clone size: .
D gene: TRBD1
V gene: TRBV5-4
CDR3 protein: CASSLGTGGADAFF
CDR3 DNA: TGTGCCAGCAGCTTGGGGACAGGGGGCGCAGATGCTTTCTTT

J gene: TRBJ2-7
clone size: few
D gene: .
V gene: TRBV27
CDR3 protein: CASSSGQGAGEQYF
CDR3 DNA: .